These 11 T cell receptor beta chains share one sample of origin, sequenced in a study of cytomegalovirus exposure and HLA in healthy donors. This table comes from immunoSEQ multiplex PCR, and its TCRdb copy is limited to in-frame clones, with some not included. The table includes about 240,000 clones, around 87% detected once. The source material was PBMCs. All receptors come from a man aged 18 to 35 in good health and CMV-seronegative.

V gene TRBV28 combines with J gene TRBJ2-7; possibly TRBD1 for D (5 bases). The CDR3 sequence is 13 residues long. Germline V CDR1 and CDR2: MDHEN, SYDVKM. The germline V and J ends were trimmed by 8 bases and 1 base, with 12 bases remaining between them. The CDR3: CASDWGGSYEQYF. CDR3 nucleotides: TGTGCCAGCGATTGGGGCGGTTCCTACGAGCAGTACTTC.

The chain joins TRBV9 to TRBJ1-1, with D perhaps matching TRBD1 (6 bases). Per the germline V gene, CDR1 is SGDLS and CDR2 is YYNGEE. V shed 2 bases and J shed 5 bases, with 16 bases lying between them. CDR3 length: 15 amino acids. The CDR3 loop reads CASSVKSGVGTEAFF. The CDR3 DNA sequence: TGTGCCAGCAGCGTTAAGTCAGGGGTGGGGACTGAAGCTTTCTTT.

Notes on this clone: The sample holds other DNA sequences that translate to the same CDR3. V and J are TRBV18 and TRBJ1-5; D may be TRBD1 (6 bases). CDR1 and CDR2 (germline): KGHSH, LQKENI. Trimming left V 3 bases short and J 7 bases short, with 10 bases between. This CDR3 has 13 residues. The CDR3 region is CASSPEGDQPQHF. CDR3 coding DNA: TGTGCCAGCTCACCCGAGGGGGACCAGCCCCAGCATTTT.

This clone is a singleton in its sample. The rearrangement joins TRBV6-1 to TRBJ2-7, with D possibly being TRBD2 (5 bases). The CDR3 is made up of 14 amino acids. Deletions cut 10 bases from V and 1 base from J, with 17 bases between. In germline, CDR1 is MNHNS, CDR2 SASEGT. This CDR3 is CATISGIVSYEQYF. Here the CDR3 DNA reads TGTGCCACTATCTCGGGGATTGTGTCCTACGAGCAGTACTTC.

The genes are TRBV27 and TRBJ1-2; TRBD1 matches 10 bases. The CDR3 runs 16 residues. V was pared by 1 base and J by 7 bases, with 9 bases of the junction left unmatched. CDR1 is MNHEY, CDR2 SMNVEV, per germline (reference sequence). The CDR3 spells CASSLLGTGDDGGYTF. Here the CDR3 DNA reads TGTGCCAGCAGTTTATTGGGGACAGGGGACGATGGTGGCTACACCTTC.

J is TRBJ2-1 and V is TRBV5-3; TRBD2 might be the D (6 bases). TRBV5-3 is an ORF, and what it does is uncertain. This CDR3 region has 15 residues. V gave up 6 bases and J gave up 3 bases, with 16 bases separating them. Written as DNA, the CDR3 is TGTGCCAGAATCGGAGGGTCCTTCGTCTACAATGAGCAGTTCTTC. Protein: CARIGGSFVYNEQFF.

The chain combines TRBV27 with TRBJ2-7; a weak D match, TRBD2 (6 bases). CDR1 and CDR2 (germline): MNHEY, SMNVEV (reference sequence). The CDR3 covers 13 residues. V was cut by 6 bases and J by 7 bases, with 16 bases left in between. In DNA, the CDR3 is TGTGCCAGCAGGCCCGGGGGAGTGGGGGAGCAGTACTTC. It codes for CASRPGGVGEQYF.

CDR3 coding DNA: TGCGCCAGCAGCCGCGGACAGGGGGTCGGCGAAAAACTGTTTTTT. Its translation: CASSRGQGVGEKLFF. The chain couples TRBV4-3 to TRBJ1-4, with 10 bases that match TRBD1. Germline V gives CDR1 LGHNA, CDR2 YSLEER. The ends lost 4 bases at V and 8 bases at J; junction bases unmatched: 7. The CDR3 contains 15 residues.

This chain links TRBV30 with TRBJ1-2; 8 bases are a match to TRBD1. The V gene's germline CDR1 is GTSNPN and CDR2 SVGIG (reference sequence). The CDR3 is 15 residues long. J was trimmed by 6 bases and V by 7 bases; bases with no gene match: 16. CDR3 amino acids: CASAPGQATGDGYTF. The DNA of the CDR3 is TGTGCCTCAGCTCCGGGACAGGCGACCGGGGATGGCTACACCTTC.

This chain links TRBV27 with TRBJ2-2; TRBD2 matches at 10 bases. The CDR3 is made up of 14 amino acids. Unmatched junction bases numbered 1, after V lost 3 bases and J lost 6 bases. CDR1 and CDR2 (germline): MNHEY, SMNVEV (reference sequence). The CDR3 is CASSFLAGAGELFF. The CDR3 DNA sequence: TGTGCCAGCAGTTTCCTAGCGGGGGCCGGGGAGCTGTTTTTT.

The chain couples TRBV7-2 to TRBJ1-6; the D gene is possibly TRBD1 (6 bases). V lost 5 bases to trimming and J lost 4 bases, with 9 bases between them. The CDR3 runs to 14 residues. The germline CDR1 and CDR2 sequences are SGHTA and FQGNSA. The CDR3 region has the DNA TGTGCCAGCAGCCCACAGGGATATAATTCACCCCTCCACTTT. Amino acids: CASSPQGYNSPLHF.